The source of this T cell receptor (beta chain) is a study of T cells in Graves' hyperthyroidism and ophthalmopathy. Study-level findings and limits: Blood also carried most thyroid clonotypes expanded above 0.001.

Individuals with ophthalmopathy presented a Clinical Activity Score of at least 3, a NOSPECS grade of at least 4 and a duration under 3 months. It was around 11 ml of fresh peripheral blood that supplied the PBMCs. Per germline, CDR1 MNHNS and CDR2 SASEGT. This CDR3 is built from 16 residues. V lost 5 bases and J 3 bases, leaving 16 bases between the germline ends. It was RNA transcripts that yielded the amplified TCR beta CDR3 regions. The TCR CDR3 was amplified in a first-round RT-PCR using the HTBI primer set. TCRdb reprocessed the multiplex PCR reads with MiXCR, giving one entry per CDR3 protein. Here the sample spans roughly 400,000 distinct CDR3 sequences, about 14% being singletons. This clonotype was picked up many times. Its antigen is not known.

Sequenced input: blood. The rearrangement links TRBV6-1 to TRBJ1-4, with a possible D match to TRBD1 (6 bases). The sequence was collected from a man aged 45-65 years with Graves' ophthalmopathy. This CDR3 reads CASSLYSAGANEKLFF. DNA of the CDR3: TGTGCCAGCAGTCTCTACTCCGCAGGGGCTAATGAAAAACTGTTTTTT.